This TCR beta chain comes out of a study of T cell changes during pregnancy in multiple sclerosis. This clone was counted once. The assay was immunoSEQ multiplex PCR, and TCRdb's table has in-frame clones only and misses some. The sample lists about 83,000 clones, 91% occurring once. Trimming took 1 base from V and 7 from J; bases not matched to a gene: 10. Germline values: CDR1 SGHDN, CDR2 FVKESK. The CDR3 extends over 16 amino acids. Here the sequenced sample was PBMCs, taken in the first trimester of pregnancy. The chain uses TRBV14 and TRBJ1-2; 9 bases are a match to TRBD1. The receptor comes from a female donor in good health, serving as a control in a pregnancy study. Some clones in this sample may be carry-over from other donors' samples. The CDR3 bases are TGTGCCAGCAGCCAAGCCCATACACAGGGGGCGCGTGGCTACACCTTC. It codes for CASSQAHTQGARGYTF.